This T cell receptor (beta chain) was documented in a study of long-term antiretroviral therapy in people with HIV. Version v3.0 of the immunoSEQ assay ran at survey level. Sequencing was performed with immunoSEQ multiplex PCR; in TCRdb, only in-frame clones are kept and a portion is missing. Among tens of thousands of clones listed, approximately 87% were seen once. The sequenced sample was unsorted PBMCs, obtained 1.2 years after starting antiretroviral therapy. This receptor was obtained from a woman aged 45 to 65 with HIV.

The CDR3 DNA follows: TGTGCCAGCAGGTTGACAGGGCTCTACGAGCAGTACTTC. Translated: CASRLTGLYEQYF. The chain carries TRBV6-1 and TRBJ2-7, with 7 bases matching TRBD1. The germline gives CDR1 MNHNS, CDR2 SASEGT. This CDR3 has 13 residues. The ends lost 6 bases at V and 3 bases at J; junction bases unmatched: 5.